This is a list of T cell receptor beta chains from one sample in a study of OX40 agonist ivuxolimab in advanced cancers. Libraries were prepared by immunoSEQ multiplex PCR; TCRdb keeps only in-frame clonotypes and omits some of them. The sample records about 24,000 clones, about 90% being singletons. The source material was CD4+ or CD8+ T cells sorted from blood, sampled in a trial of the OX40 agonist ivuxolimab. These receptors came from an adult with an advanced solid tumor such as melanoma, head and neck, liver or kidney cancer. Each CDR3 is given with its conserved first and last residue. The order of the fields is J gene, V gene, D gene, clone size, CDR3 length, CDR3 DNA, CDR3 protein. D genes are given only for firm matches. The size field is filled for only some rows; it gives once, few, many or a size class.

>TRBJ2-5|TRBV7-8|TRBD2|-|15
TGTGCCAGCAGCTTAGGAGGGACTAGAGGAGAGACCCAGTACTTC
CASSLGGTRGETQYF
>TRBJ1-3|TRBV6-1|-|-|10
TGTGCCAGCAGTGAGTACACCATATATTTT
CASSEYTIYF
>TRBJ1-4|TRBV28|-|-|15
TGTGCCAGCAGTTTGAGGCAGGGAGGTAGAGAAAAACTGTTTTTT
CASSLRQGGREKLFF
>TRBJ2-7|TRBV28|TRBD2|-|14
TGTGCCAGCAGTACTAGCGGGATGTCCTACGAGCAGTACTTC
CASSTSGMSYEQYF
>TRBJ2-7|TRBV4-3|-|once|15
TGCGCCAGCAGCCAATTATACCCCCAACCCGACGAGCAGTACTTC
CASSQLYPQPDEQYF
>TRBJ2-6|TRBV25-1|-|-|13
TGTGCCAGCATCCGCTCTGGGGCCAACGTCCTGACTTTC
CASIRSGANVLTF
>TRBJ1-4|TRBV18|-|-|14
TGTGCCAGCTCACCACCCGGAAGGGATGAAAAACTGTTTTTT
CASSPPGRDEKLFF
>TRBJ1-2|TRBV15|-|-|16
TGTGCCACCAGCCCGCAGGTGGGACTGAACATCTATGGCTACACCTTC
CATSPQVGLNIYGYTF
>TRBJ2-7|TRBV5-6|-|-|12
TGTGCCAGCAGACGGGGCCTGGGCGAGCAGTACTTC
CASRRGLGEQYF
>TRBJ2-1|TRBV18|-|medium-sized|12
TGTGCCAGCTCGCTGGAGATGGATGAGCAGTTCTTC
CASSLEMDEQFF
>TRBJ2-7|TRBV7-3|TRBD1|-|13
TGTGCCAGCAGCTCGGACAGGGGCTACGAGCAGTACTTC
CASSSDRGYEQYF
>TRBJ2-7|TRBV30|-|-|22
TGTGCCTGGAAGGGGGGGGGCCTAATACCGGGACTCTCGCCCCAACGAGACTACGAGCAGTACTTC
CAWKGGGLIPGLSPQRDYEQYF
>TRBJ2-2|TRBV4-3|TRBD2|-|18
TGCGCCAGCAGCCAAGGTCAATTAGCGGGAGCAACTCCCGGGGAGCTGTTTTTT
CASSQGQLAGATPGELFF
>TRBJ1-2|TRBV7-2|-|-|12
TGTGCCAGCAGGGGTGGTGGCTATGGCTACACCTTC
CASRGGGYGYTF
>TRBJ1-2|TRBV29-1|-|-|14
TGCAGCCCCGCGAACAGGTGCACGAATTATGGCTACACCTTC
CSPANRCTNYGYTF
>TRBJ2-7|TRBV4-2|TRBD2|-|15
TGTGCCAGCAGCCAAAGCGCTAGCGGCCCCTACGAGCAGTACTTC
CASSQSASGPYEQYF
>TRBJ2-7|TRBV11-3|-|-|12
TGTGCCAGCAGCTTGGAAGGTGACGAGCAGTACTTC
CASSLEGDEQYF
>TRBJ2-7|TRBV4-1|-|-|15
TGCGCCAGCAGCCAATTGCCGGGACTTACCTACGAGCAGTACTTC
CASSQLPGLTYEQYF
>TRBJ2-2|TRBV5-1|TRBD1|-|15
TGCGCCAGCAGCGTCAGGGGGCAAGGCACCGGGGAGCTGTTTTTT
CASSVRGQGTGELFF
>TRBJ2-7|TRBV27|-|-|13
TGTGCCAGCAGTTTAGCCGGGGGTGGCGAGCAGTACTTC
CASSLAGGGEQYF
>TRBJ2-1|TRBV25-1|-|-|15
TGTGCCAGCAGTGAATATGCCTCAGGATGGACAAGGCAGTTCTTC
CASSEYASGWTRQFF
>TRBJ2-2|TRBV5-1|TRBD2|-|18
TGCGCCAGCAGCTTGAAGGGACTAGCGGGAGATAGGGCCGGGGAGCTGTTTTTT
CASSLKGLAGDRAGELFF
>TRBJ1-1|TRBV4-1|-|few|14
TGCGCCAGCAGCCAAGGGGGGGACCGGACTGAAGCTTTCTTT
CASSQGGDRTEAFF
>TRBJ1-3|TRBV5-4|-|-|15
TGTGCCAGCAGCTTGAGAGGGATTACTGGAAACACCATATATTTT
CASSLRGITGNTIYF
>TRBJ1-2|TRBV12-5|-|-|11
TGTGCTAGTTCCAGAAACTATGGCTACACCTTC
CASSRNYGYTF
>TRBJ2-7|TRBV11-2|TRBD2|-|16
TGTGCCAGCAGCCTGGGACTAGCGGGAGGGCCTTGGGAGCAGTACTTC
CASSLGLAGGPWEQYF
>TRBJ2-5|TRBV7-9|-|-|12
TGTGCCAGCGCAAGACTGGAAGAGACCCAGTACTTC
CASARLEETQYF
>TRBJ2-7|TRBV7-2|TRBD2|-|15
TGTGCCAGCAGCCTCCTTGGGGGAGGGACTTACGAGCAGTACTTC
CASSLLGGGTYEQYF
>TRBJ1-2|TRBV18|-|-|17
TGTGCCAGCTCACCCAACACCCAGACAGCGGGCACATATGGCTACACCTTC
CASSPNTQTAGTYGYTF
>TRBJ1-5|TRBV30|TRBD1|-|15
TGTGCCTGGTCCCGGGACAGCTTGTTTAATCAGCCCCAGCATTTT
CAWSRDSLFNQPQHF
>TRBJ2-3|TRBV5-6|-|-|16
TGTGCCAGCAGATCTGAGTGGGGAAAAAACACAGATACGCAGTATTTT
CASRSEWGKNTDTQYF
>TRBJ1-1|TRBV2|-|-|12
TGTGCCAGCAGTGGGGTTGGAACTGAAGCTTTCTTT
CASSGVGTEAFF
>TRBJ2-7|TRBV11-2|-|-|15
TGTGCCAGCAGCTTAGAGGAACGGGCGTCCTACGAGCAGTACTTC
CASSLEERASYEQYF
>TRBJ1-2|TRBV5-8|-|-|15
TGTGCCAGCAGCTTGGGCCAGAGGACTAACTATGGCTACACCTTC
CASSLGQRTNYGYTF
>TRBJ2-5|TRBV5-5|-|-|13
TGTGCCAGCAGCTTGATTTTAGGACAGACCCAGTACTTC
CASSLILGQTQYF
>TRBJ1-2|TRBV6-1|-|-|13
TGTGCCAGCAGTGACCGGGACACCTATGGCTACACCTTC
CASSDRDTYGYTF
>TRBJ2-5|TRBV6-6|-|-|15
TGTGCCAGCAGTTACCCCGAGAGGGGCCAAGAGACCCAGTACTTC
CASSYPERGQETQYF
>TRBJ2-7|TRBV6-5|-|-|14
TGTGCCAGCAGTTACCTACCGAGCTCCTACGAGCAGTACTTC
CASSYLPSSYEQYF
>TRBJ2-7|TRBV11-2|-|-|13
TGTGCCAGCAGCTTAGATTCAAAATCGGGGAAGTACTTC
CASSLDSKSGKYF
>TRBJ1-1|TRBV18|-|once|15
TGTGCCAGCTCACCGTCCAGCGGGGAAGGCACTGAAGCTTTCTTT
CASSPSSGEGTEAFF
>TRBJ2-7|TRBV5-1|TRBD2|-|15
TGCGCCAGCAGCTCGGGACTAGCGGGAACAAACGAGCAGTACTTC
CASSSGLAGTNEQYF
>TRBJ1-3|TRBV6-5|-|few|13
TGTGCCAGCAGTAAAAACTCTGGAAACACCATATATTTT
CASSKNSGNTIYF
>TRBJ1-2|TRBV19|-|-|14
TGTGCCAGTAGTATAGTTCCGGGTATTGCTGGCTACACCTTC
CASSIVPGIAGYTF
>TRBJ2-7|TRBV9|-|few|15
TGTGCCAGCAGCGTAGGCGGGGAAGGGTCCTACGAGCAGTACTTC
CASSVGGEGSYEQYF
>TRBJ1-4|TRBV27|TRBD1|few|15
TGTGCCAGCAGTTCTCCAGACAGGGGGAATGAAAAACTGTTTTTT
CASSSPDRGNEKLFF
>TRBJ1-1|TRBV19|-|-|15
TGTGCCAGTAGGCTAGAACATCCCGTGGGGACTGAAGCTTTCTTT
CASRLEHPVGTEAFF
>TRBJ1-3|TRBV5-1|TRBD1|once|15
TGCGCCAGCAGCTTGACAGGGGCTGGGGGAGACACCATATATTTT
CASSLTGAGGDTIYF
>TRBJ1-2|TRBV28|-|-|13
TGTGCCAGCAGTAGACAGTCTTCGGTGAGCTACACCTTC
CASSRQSSVSYTF
>TRBJ2-7|TRBV9|-|-|14
TGTGCCAGCAGCGTCACGGCGCTCTCCTACGAGCAGTACTTC
CASSVTALSYEQYF
>TRBJ2-7|TRBV27|TRBD2|-|17
TGTGCCAGCAGTTTAAAAGGACTAGCGGCCTTAATCTACGAGCAGTACTTC
CASSLKGLAALIYEQYF
>TRBJ2-7|TRBV28|TRBD1|-|14
TGTGCCAGCAGTTTAGAGGGACAGTACTACGAGCAGTACTTC
CASSLEGQYYEQYF
>TRBJ2-7|TRBV27|TRBD2|-|15
TGTGCCAGCAGTTTATTACCCGGGAGGGCTGGGGAGCAGTACTTC
CASSLLPGRAGEQYF
>TRBJ2-7|TRBV19|-|-|14
TGTGCCAGTAGTATTTCACGAAACTCCTACGAGCAGTACTTC
CASSISRNSYEQYF
>TRBJ2-3|TRBV7-2|-|-|16
TGTGCCAGCAGGCTAGGTGGGCTTGGCGGCACAGATACGCAGTATTTT
CASRLGGLGGTDTQYF
>TRBJ2-1|TRBV10-3|TRBD1|-|14
TGTGCCTCCCTGTATGAGGGGGCGGTGAATGAGCAGTTCTTC
CASLYEGAVNEQFF
>TRBJ2-7|TRBV7-2|-|-|12
TGTGCCAGCAGCTCTGGGGTCTACGAGCAGTACTTC
CASSSGVYEQYF